The subject of this entry is one TCR beta chain. Per the study methods: Researchers report that nucleated cell counts were estimated from reference gene primer amplification. Produced via immunoSEQ multiplex PCR; TCRdb's table is partial and in-frame only. V and J calls and clone size are copied from that table; D and trimming were computed from the DNA. The table records some 80,000 clones, roughly nine tenths of them present only once. V was trimmed by 10 bases and J by 4 bases, leaving 16 bases between them. The CDR3 totals 13 residues. Germline V gene sequence: CDR1 SNHLY, CDR2 FYNNEI. The record originates from a study of blood T cell repertoires in COVID-19. At the level of the study: Samples of COVID-19 (acute and convalescent) were obtained from the United States, Italy and Spain. In each case, the material was cDNA or gDNA derived from T cells, B-cell-depleted T cells, or PBMCs.

Sequencing used peripheral blood. The source is a human donor in a cohort sampled during active COVID-19. The V and J genes are TRBV2 and TRBJ1-2, with a tentative D call TRBD1 (5 bases). CDR3 region: CAIRGYRGYGYTF. The CDR3 region has the DNA TGTGCCATCCGGGGGTACAGAGGCTATGGCTACACCTTC.